Each of the 20 T cell receptor beta chains below was sequenced from the same sample in a study of response to subunit inactivated influenza vaccine. Each CDR3 protein is one row after TCRdb ran MiXCR on the RT-PCR reads. Among almost 250,000 distinct CDR3 sequences listed, 9% to 15% were seen once. Sequenced material: non-naive T cells sorted from PBMCs, taken around two weeks before vaccination. The receptors shown here come from a man aged 50-60 years who received an inactivated influenza vaccine.

This clonotype was detected many times. This sequence joins TRBV2 and TRBJ2-3; the match to TRBD1 covers 9 bases. This CDR3 comprises 13 residues. V dropped 11 bases and J dropped 4; count of bases not matched to a gene: 7. Germline V gene data show CDR1 as SNHLY and CDR2 as FYNNEI. CDR3 sequence: CAGRGQGPDTQYF. CDR3 bases: TGTGCCGGACGTGGACAGGGGCCAGATACGCAGTATTTT.

The sample holds a few counts of this clonotype. The chain joins TRBV20-1 to TRBJ1-2, with unresolved D. The CDR3 is 14 amino acids. The germline V gene encodes CDR1 DFQATT and CDR2 SNEGSKA (reference sequence). Trimming took 2 bases from V and 8 from J, leaving 18 bases between them. This CDR3 is CSARSLLGQEGYTF. CDR3 nucleotide sequence: TGCAGTGCTAGATCTCTGCTCGGGCAGGAAGGCTACACCTTC.

The chain recombines TRBV28 with TRBJ2-1; 9 nucleotides match TRBD2. The CDR3 spans 15 residues. Trimming took 5 bases from V and 5 from J; bases not matched to a gene: 7. Germline CDR1 is MDHEN and CDR2 is SYDVKM. The CDR3 region has the DNA TGTGCCAGCAGTCTTTGGGGGACTAGCCACAATGAGCAGTTCTTC. Translated: CASSLWGTSHNEQFF.

There are a few counts of this clonotype. CDR3 DNA sequence: TGTGCCAGCAGCTTGGAAAGGGCCGCAGAGACCCAGTACTTC. Translating gives CASSLERAAETQYF. This chain joins TRBV5-4 and TRBJ2-5; D remains unclear. Germline V gene data show CDR1 as SGHNT and CDR2 as YYREEE (reference sequence). CDR3 size: 14 residues. The V end lost 0 bases, the J end lost 4 bases, and 10 bases lay between the germline ends.

The genes are TRBV7-1 and TRBJ2-7; 15 bases are a match to TRBD2. TRBV7-1 is treated as an ORF (open reading frame) with a function not yet certain. V dropped 3 bases and J dropped 4; count of bases not matched to a gene: 22. The CDR3 runs 22 residues. The CDR3, as DNA: TGTGCCAGCAGCTCTACCGGGACTAGCGGGAGGATAAGTGGTGGGGCCCCGTACGAGCAGTACTTC. Translating it yields CASSSTGTSGRISGGAPYEQYF.

This clonotype was seen a handful of times. The rearrangement links TRBV15 to TRBJ2-3; D is unresolved. There are 14 residues in the CDR3. The V end was cut by 3 bases, the J end by 2 bases, with 9 bases between. Per the germline V gene, CDR1 is LNHNV and CDR2 is YYDKDF (reference sequence). The CDR3 DNA is TGTGCCACCAGCAGCCGCTTAAACACAGATACGCAGTATTTT. Translating gives CATSSRLNTDTQYF.

The V call is TRBV7-6, the J call TRBJ2-7; no definite D call. Trimming left V 1 base short and J 6 bases short, with 10 bases between. The germline gives CDR1 SGHVS, CDR2 FNYEAQ. The CDR3 consists of 13 residues. CDR3 loop: CASSLERWSEQYF. CDR3 coding DNA: TGTGCCAGCAGCTTAGAGCGTTGGAGCGAGCAGTACTTC.

This clonotype was seen repeatedly, ten times or more. The CDR3 reads CATSRDMISPLHF. CDR3 nucleotides: TGTGCCACCAGCAGAGATATGATTTCACCCCTCCACTTT. J is TRBJ1-6 and V is TRBV15; D unresolved. V was clipped by 0 bases and J by 9 bases, with 6 bases between them. The CDR3 length is 13 residues. Germline loops: CDR1 LNHNV, CDR2 YYDKDF (reference sequence). Based on the CDR3 plus reference TRBV15 and TRBJ1-6, the full variable domain is DAMVIQNPRYQVTQFGKPVTLSCSQTLNHNVMYWYQQKSSQAPKLLFHYYDKDFNNEADTPDNFQSRRPNTSFCFLDIRSPGLGDTAMYLCATSRDMISPLHFGNGTRLTVT.

This chain connects TRBV28 to TRBJ2-7, with 10 positions matching TRBD1. The V and J ends lost 6 bases and 6 bases, in that order; junction bases with no gene match: 5. CDR3 length equals 13 residues. Germline V gives CDR1 MDHEN, CDR2 SYDVKM. The CDR3 region has the DNA TGTGCCAGCAGGGGGACAGGGGTTGGCGAGCAGTACTTC. Translated: CASRGTGVGEQYF.

This sequence joins TRBV28 and TRBJ2-5, with TRBD1 matching 8 bases. The length of the CDR3 is 14 residues. With V trimmed by 2 bases and J by 4 bases, 3 bases remained unmatched. Germline loops: CDR1 MDHEN, CDR2 SYDVKM. This CDR3 is CASSLPGGLETQYF. The CDR3 DNA reads as TGTGCCAGCAGTTTACCAGGGGGCCTAGAGACCCAGTACTTC. Full variable domain (outside the CDR3, taken from reference TRBV28 and TRBJ2-5): DVKVTQSSRYLVKRTGEKVFLECVQDMDHENMFWYRQDPGLGLRLIYFSYDVKMKEKGDIPEGYSVSREKKERFSLILESASTNQTSMYLCASSLPGGLETQYFGPGTRLLVL.

The J gene is TRBJ2-1, the V gene TRBV9, with 7 nucleotides matching TRBD2. After removal of 3 bases from V and 4 bases from J, the junction contained 1 base not matched to a gene. The CDR3 loop spans 13 amino acids. The germline V gene has CDR1 SGDLS and CDR2 YYNGEE. CDR3 region: CASSGDYYNEQFF. DNA for the CDR3: TGTGCCAGCAGCGGGGACTATTACAATGAGCAGTTCTTC.

This clonotype was observed a few times. The chain recombines TRBV5-1 with TRBJ2-5; D gene unclear. This CDR3 has 14 residues. Between the trimmed V and J ends, which lost 0 bases and 3 bases, there was a span of 9 bases. In germline, CDR1 is SGHRS, CDR2 YFSETQ. Here the CDR3 reads CASSLGPSKETQYF. CDR3 coding DNA: TGCGCCAGCAGCTTGGGCCCCTCTAAAGAGACCCAGTACTTC.

The rearrangement joins TRBV27 to TRBJ2-1; no firm D call. V gave up 8 bases and J gave up 12 bases, with 5 bases separating them. CDR3 length equals 8 residues. The germline CDR1 and CDR2 sequences are MNHEY and SMNVEV (reference sequence). The chain's CDR3 is CASELQFF. The CDR3 DNA follows: TGTGCCAGCGAGTTGCAGTTCTTC.

This clonotype occurred many times. The J gene is TRBJ2-2, the V gene TRBV6-1; 14 bases align to TRBD2. This CDR3 has 16 amino acids. The V and J ends lost 6 bases and 6 bases, in that order; junction bases with no gene match: 6. Germline lookup yields CDR1 MNHNS and CDR2 SASEGT. The CDR3 sequence is CASRPTSGGAAGELFF. In nucleotides, the CDR3 is TGTGCCAGCAGGCCGACTAGCGGGGGGGCAGCCGGGGAGCTGTTTTTT.

This clonotype has just a few counts. The chain has TRBV7-2 and TRBJ2-3; D is unclear. Per germline, CDR1 SGHTA and CDR2 FQGNSA. With 5 bases removed from V and 3 bases from J, the gap between germline ends came to 12 bases. The CDR3 extends over 14 amino acids. The CDR3 DNA sequence: TGTGCCAGCAGCCCTCACCCCGGAACAGATACGCAGTATTTT. Its protein product is CASSPHPGTDTQYF. The full variable domain, completed using reference TRBV7-2 and TRBJ2-3, is GAGVSQSPSNKVTEKGKDVELRCDPISGHTALYWYRQSLGQGLEFLIYFQGNSAPDKSGLPSDRFSAERTGGSVSTLTIQRTQQEDSAVYLCASSPHPGTDTQYFGPGTRLTVL.

This clonotype was observed a handful of times. The chain combines TRBV9 with TRBJ2-3; D is unclear. V was shortened by 3 bases and J by 1 base, with 15 bases between the two germline ends. This CDR3 spans 16 amino acids. The germline CDR1 and CDR2 sequences are SGDLS and YYNGEE. The CDR3 coding sequence is TGTGCCAGCAGCGCCCGAAACCCTGGGGGCACAGATACGCAGTATTTT. This translates into CASSARNPGGTDTQYF.

In its sample, this clonotype was seen a few times. CDR3 in amino acids: CSVDGLAGGVQYF. DNA of the CDR3: TGCAGCGTTGATGGGCTAGCCGGAGGCGTGCAGTACTTC. The V gene is TRBV29-1, the J gene TRBJ2-7, with a possible D match to TRBD2 (5 bases). The V gene's germline CDR1 is SQVTM and CDR2 ANQGSEA. V was shortened by 3 bases and J by 9 bases, with 18 bases between the two germline ends. This CDR3 contains 13 residues.

This clonotype occurred a few times. The chain combines TRBV20-1 with TRBJ2-1; 8 bases map to TRBD2. With 5 bases clipped from V and 9 bases from J, the junction kept 12 bases outside the gene matches. The CDR3 sequence is 14 residues long. Germline-derived CDR1 and CDR2 are DFQATT and SNEGSKA (reference sequence). The DNA for the CDR3 is TGCAGTGCTGGACTAGCTCTGAGTTATGGTGAGCAGTTCTTC. Protein sequence: CSAGLALSYGEQFF.

The J gene is TRBJ2-7, the V gene TRBV20-1; a possible D gene is TRBD1 (6 bases). This CDR3 is 12 amino acids long. The germline V gene encodes CDR1 DFQATT and CDR2 SNEGSKA (reference sequence). CDR3 nucleotides: TGCAGGGTAATGGACAGTTCCTACGAGCAGTACTTC. This codes for CRVMDSSYEQYF.

The genes are TRBV3-1 and TRBJ2-7, with 7 bases aligning to TRBD1. Germline lookup yields CDR1 LGHDT and CDR2 YNNKEL (reference sequence). V lost 0 bases and J lost 8; bases outside the gene matches: 10. CDR3 length: 15 residues. The CDR3 loop is CASSQEGQVTVKQYF. The CDR3 nucleotides read TGTGCCAGCAGCCAAGAAGGACAGGTCACCGTCAAGCAGTACTTC.